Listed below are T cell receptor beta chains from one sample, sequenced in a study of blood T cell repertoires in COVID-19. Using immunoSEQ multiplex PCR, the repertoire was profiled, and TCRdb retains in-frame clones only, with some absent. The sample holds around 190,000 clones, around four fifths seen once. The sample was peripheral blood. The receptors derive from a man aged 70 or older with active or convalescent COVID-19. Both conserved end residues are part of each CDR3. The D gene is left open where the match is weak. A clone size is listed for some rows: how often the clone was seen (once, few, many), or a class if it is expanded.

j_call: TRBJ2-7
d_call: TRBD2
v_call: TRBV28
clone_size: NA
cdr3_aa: CATTSGAGSYEQYF
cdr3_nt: TGTGCCACCACAAGCGGGGCGGGCTCCTACGAGCAGTACTTC

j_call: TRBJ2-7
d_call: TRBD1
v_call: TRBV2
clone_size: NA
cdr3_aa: CASSRTGGGSYEQYF
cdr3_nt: TGTGCCAGCAGTCGGACAGGGGGAGGCTCCTACGAGCAGTACTTC

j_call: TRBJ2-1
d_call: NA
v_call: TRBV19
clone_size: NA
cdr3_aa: CASSGTINEQFF
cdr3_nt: TGTGCCAGTAGCGGGACAATCAATGAGCAGTTCTTC

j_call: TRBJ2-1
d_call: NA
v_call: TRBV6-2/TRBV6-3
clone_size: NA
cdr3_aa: CASSSKFNNEQFF
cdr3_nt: TGTGCCAGCAGTTCCAAATTCAACAATGAGCAGTTCTTC

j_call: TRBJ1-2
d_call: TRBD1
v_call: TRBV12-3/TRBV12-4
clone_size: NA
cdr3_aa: CASSVDRGDGYTF
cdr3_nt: TGTGCCAGCAGTGTCGACAGGGGGGACGGCTACACCTTC

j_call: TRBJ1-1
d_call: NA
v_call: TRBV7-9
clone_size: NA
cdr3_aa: CASSLGAAMNTEAFF
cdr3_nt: TGTGCCAGCAGCTTAGGCGCTGCGATGAACACTGAAGCTTTCTTT

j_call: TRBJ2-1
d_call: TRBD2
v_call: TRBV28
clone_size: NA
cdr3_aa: CASSLLAGLNLVF
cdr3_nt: TGTGCCAGCAGTCTCCTAGCGGGCCTAAATTTGGTCTTC

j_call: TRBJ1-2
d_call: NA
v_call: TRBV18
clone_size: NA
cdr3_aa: CASSLNSPDNNNYGYTF
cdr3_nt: TGTGCCAGCTCACTCAACTCCCCGGACAACAATAACTATGGCTACACCTTC

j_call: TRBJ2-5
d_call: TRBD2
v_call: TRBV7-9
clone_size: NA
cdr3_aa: CASSSPVGRERVETQYF
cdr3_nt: TGTGCCAGCAGCTCTCCTGTCGGGCGGGAGCGGGTAGAGACCCAGTACTTC

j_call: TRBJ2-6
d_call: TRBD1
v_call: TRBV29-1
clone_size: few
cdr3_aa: CSVAQGASGANVLTF
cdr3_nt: TGCAGCGTCGCACAGGGGGCTTCTGGGGCCAACGTCCTGACTTTC

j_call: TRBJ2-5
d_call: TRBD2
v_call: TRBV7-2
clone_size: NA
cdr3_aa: CASSFSSGGPLYQETQYF
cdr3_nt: TGTGCCAGCAGCTTCTCTAGCGGGGGCCCCCTATACCAAGAGACCCAGTACTTC

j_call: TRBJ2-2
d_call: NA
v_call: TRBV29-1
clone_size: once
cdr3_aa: CSVDGLLTGELFF
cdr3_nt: TGCAGCGTTGATGGACTTCTCACCGGGGAGCTGTTTTTT

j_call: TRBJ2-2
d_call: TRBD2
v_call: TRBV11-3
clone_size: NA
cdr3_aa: CASSSGTSGGATGELFF
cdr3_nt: TGTGCCAGCAGCTCCGGGACTAGCGGGGGGGCCACCGGGGAGCTGTTTTTT

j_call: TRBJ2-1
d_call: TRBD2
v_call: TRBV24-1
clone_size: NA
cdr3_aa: CATRTSGPFSYNEQFF
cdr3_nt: TGTGCCACCCGGACTAGCGGGCCTTTCTCCTACAATGAGCAGTTCTTC

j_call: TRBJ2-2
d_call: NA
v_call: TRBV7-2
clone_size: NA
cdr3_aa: CASSLAGGLTGELFF
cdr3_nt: TGTGCCAGCAGCTTAGCAGGGGGTTTAACCGGGGAGCTGTTTTTT

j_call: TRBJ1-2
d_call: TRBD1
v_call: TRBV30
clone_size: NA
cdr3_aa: CAWTDAGGYGYTF
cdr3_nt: TGTGCCTGGACGGATGCAGGGGGCTATGGCTACACCTTC

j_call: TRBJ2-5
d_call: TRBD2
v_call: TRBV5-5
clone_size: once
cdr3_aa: CASSSSTSGTKYF
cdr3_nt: TGTGCCAGCAGCTCCTCGACTAGCGGGACCAAGTACTTC

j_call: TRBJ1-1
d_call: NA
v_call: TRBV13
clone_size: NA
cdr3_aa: CASSATQLRPNTEAFF
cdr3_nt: TGTGCCAGCAGCGCGACACAGCTCAGGCCCAACACTGAAGCTTTCTTT

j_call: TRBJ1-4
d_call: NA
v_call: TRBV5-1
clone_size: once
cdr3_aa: CASSPGGGAGSEKLFF
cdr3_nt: TGCGCCAGCAGCCCCGGGGGTGGGGCGGGGAGTGAAAAACTGTTTTTT

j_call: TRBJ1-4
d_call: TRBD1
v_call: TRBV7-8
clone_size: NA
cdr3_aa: CASSGSRTGVGEKLFF
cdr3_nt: TGTGCCAGCAGCGGCAGCCGGACAGGGGTGGGTGAAAAACTGTTTTTT

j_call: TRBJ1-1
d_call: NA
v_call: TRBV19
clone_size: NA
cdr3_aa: CASNVGVGTEAFF
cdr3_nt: TGTGCCAGTAACGTCGGTGTCGGCACTGAAGCTTTCTTT

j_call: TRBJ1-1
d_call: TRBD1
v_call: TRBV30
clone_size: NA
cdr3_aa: CAWSIGGRLSDTEAFF
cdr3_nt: TGTGCCTGGAGTATAGGGGGCAGGTTGTCGGACACTGAAGCTTTCTTT

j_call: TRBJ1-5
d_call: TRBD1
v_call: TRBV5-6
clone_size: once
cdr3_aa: CASSIQGAPNQPQHF
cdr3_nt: TGTGCCAGCAGCATACAGGGGGCCCCCAATCAGCCCCAGCATTTT

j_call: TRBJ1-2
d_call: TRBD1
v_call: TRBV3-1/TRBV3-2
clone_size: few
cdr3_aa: CASSHNRGDGYTF
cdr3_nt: TGTGCCAGCAGCCACAACAGGGGGGATGGCTACACCTTC

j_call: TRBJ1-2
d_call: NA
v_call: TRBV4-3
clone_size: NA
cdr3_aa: CASSPLSVASYGYTF
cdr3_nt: TGCGCCAGCAGCCCGCTTTCTGTGGCTTCCTATGGCTACACCTTC

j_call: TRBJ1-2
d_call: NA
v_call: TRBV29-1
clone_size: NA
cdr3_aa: CSVQINGYTF
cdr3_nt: TGCAGCGTTCAGATCAATGGCTACACCTTC

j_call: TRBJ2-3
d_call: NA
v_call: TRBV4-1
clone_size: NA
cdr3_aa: CASSLLAEGADTQYF
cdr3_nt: TGCGCCAGCAGCCTCCTAGCGGAGGGGGCAGATACGCAGTATTTT

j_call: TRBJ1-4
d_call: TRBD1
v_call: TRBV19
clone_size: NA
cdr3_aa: CASSPTGANEKLFF
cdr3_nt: TGTGCCAGTAGCCCTACAGGGGCGAATGAAAAACTGTTTTTT

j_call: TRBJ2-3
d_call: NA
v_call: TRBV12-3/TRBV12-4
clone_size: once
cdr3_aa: CASSRELDTQYF
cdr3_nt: TGTGCCAGCAGCCGAGAATTAGATACGCAGTATTTT

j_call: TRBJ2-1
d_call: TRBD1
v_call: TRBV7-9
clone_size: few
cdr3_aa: CASSLRQGWNEQFF
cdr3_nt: TGTGCCAGCAGCTTAAGACAGGGGTGGAATGAGCAGTTCTTC

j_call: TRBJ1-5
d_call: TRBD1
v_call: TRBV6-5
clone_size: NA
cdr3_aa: CASSSRDRVGQPQHF
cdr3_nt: TGTGCCAGCAGTAGCCGGGACAGGGTGGGACAGCCCCAGCATTTT

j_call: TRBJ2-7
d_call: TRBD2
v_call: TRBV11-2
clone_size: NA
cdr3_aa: CASSLRPSGRLSSSEQYF
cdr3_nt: TGTGCCAGCAGCTTAAGGCCTAGCGGGCGCCTTTCGTCCTCCGAGCAGTACTTC

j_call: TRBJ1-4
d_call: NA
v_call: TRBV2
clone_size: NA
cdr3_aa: CASSQLAPGEKLFF
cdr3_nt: TGTGCCAGCAGTCAACTTGCCCCAGGCGAAAAACTGTTTTTT

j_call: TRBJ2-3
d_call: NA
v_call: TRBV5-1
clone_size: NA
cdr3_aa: CASSGGTFSTDTQYF
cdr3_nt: TGCGCCAGCAGCGGGGGGACGTTTAGCACAGATACGCAGTATTTT

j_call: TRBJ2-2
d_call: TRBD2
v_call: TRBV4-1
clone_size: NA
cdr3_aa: CASSHGLAGISGELFF
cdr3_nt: TGCGCCAGCAGCCACGGACTAGCGGGAATTAGCGGGGAGCTGTTTTTT

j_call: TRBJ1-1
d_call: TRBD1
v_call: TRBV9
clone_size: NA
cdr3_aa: CASSTRDRSTEAFF
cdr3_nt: TGTGCCAGCAGCACGCGGGACAGGTCCACTGAAGCTTTCTTT

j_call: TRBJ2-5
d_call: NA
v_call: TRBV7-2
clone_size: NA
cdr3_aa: CASSSGIQETQYF
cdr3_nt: TGTGCCAGCAGCTCAGGGATTCAAGAGACCCAGTACTTC

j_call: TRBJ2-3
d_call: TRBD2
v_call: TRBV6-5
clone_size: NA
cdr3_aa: CASSSGLAVGVDTQYF
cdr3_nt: TGTGCCAGCAGTTCCGGACTAGCGGTTGGAGTAGATACGCAGTATTTT

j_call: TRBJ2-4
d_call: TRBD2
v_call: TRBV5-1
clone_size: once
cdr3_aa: CASSLGTSGNIQYF
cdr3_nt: TGCGCCAGCAGCTTAGGGACTAGCGGAAACATTCAGTACTTC

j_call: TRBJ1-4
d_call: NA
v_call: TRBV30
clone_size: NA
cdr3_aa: CAWTEGGPWEKLFF
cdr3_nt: TGTGCCTGGACTGAGGGGGGGCCGTGGGAAAAACTGTTTTTT

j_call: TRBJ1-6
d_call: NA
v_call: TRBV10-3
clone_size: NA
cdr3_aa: CAIKPSSSYNSPLHF
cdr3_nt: TGTGCCATCAAGCCCTCGAGCTCCTATAATTCACCCCTCCACTTT

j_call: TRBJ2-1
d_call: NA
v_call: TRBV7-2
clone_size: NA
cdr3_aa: CASSPAPRSSYNEQFF
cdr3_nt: TGTGCCAGCAGCCCCGCGCCGAGAAGCTCCTACAATGAGCAGTTCTTC

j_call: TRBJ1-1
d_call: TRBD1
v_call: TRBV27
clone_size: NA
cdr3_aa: CASRGQGAGRTEAFF
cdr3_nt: TGTGCCAGCAGGGGGCAGGGGGCCGGTCGCACTGAAGCTTTCTTT

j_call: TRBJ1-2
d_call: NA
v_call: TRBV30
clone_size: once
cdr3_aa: CACDRGENYGYTF
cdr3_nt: TGTGCCTGCGATCGGGGGGAGAACTATGGCTACACCTTC

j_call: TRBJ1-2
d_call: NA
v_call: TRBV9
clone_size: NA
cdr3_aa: CASQAQNYGYTF
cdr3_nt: TGTGCCAGCCAGGCGCAGAACTATGGCTACACCTTC

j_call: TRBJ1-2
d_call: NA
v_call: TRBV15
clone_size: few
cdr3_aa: CATSRDLVSAYGYTF
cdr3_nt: TGTGCCACCAGCAGAGATCTGGTGTCTGCGTATGGCTACACCTTC

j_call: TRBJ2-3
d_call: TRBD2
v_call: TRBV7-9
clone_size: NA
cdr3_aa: CASSSFSGRPTDTQYF
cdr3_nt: TGTGCCAGCAGTTCCTTTAGCGGGAGGCCCACAGATACGCAGTATTTT

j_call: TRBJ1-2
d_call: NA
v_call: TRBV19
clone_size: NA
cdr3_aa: CASSLSRVSGYTF
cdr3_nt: TGTGCCAGTAGTCTCTCCAGGGTTTCAGGCTACACCTTC

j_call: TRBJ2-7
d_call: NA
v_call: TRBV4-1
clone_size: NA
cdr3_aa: CASTKGLGTYEQYF
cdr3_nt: TGCGCCAGCACCAAGGGACTTGGTACCTACGAGCAGTACTTC

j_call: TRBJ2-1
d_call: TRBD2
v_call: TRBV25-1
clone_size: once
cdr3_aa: CASSAPGTSGSNEQFF
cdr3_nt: TGTGCCAGCAGTGCGCCCGGGACTAGCGGGAGCAATGAGCAGTTCTTC

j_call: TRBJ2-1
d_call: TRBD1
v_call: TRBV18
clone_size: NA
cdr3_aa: CASFTGEHNEQFF
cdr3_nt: TGTGCCAGTTTCACAGGGGAGCACAATGAGCAGTTCTTC